This T cell receptor beta chain was retrieved from a study of T cells after yellow fever vaccination. Study context: The fractions with low cell numbers were processed using SMART-Seq v4 Ultra Low Input.

CDR3 size: 16 residues. CDR1 and CDR2 from the germline V gene are SGHVS and FQNEAQ. V lost 5 bases and J lost 7; bases outside the gene matches: 13. This clonotype has a count of ten or more. By 5'RACE template switching, TCR cDNA was produced, with a universal primer site and UMIs added in the process. MiXCR, run by TCRdb on the 5' RACE reads, gives a single entry per CDR3 protein. The sample has 250,000 to 300,000 distinct CDR3 sequences, approximately 10% seen once. The sequence was collected from a man aged 18-30 years who received the YFV17D yellow fever vaccine. Material: CD4+ T cells sorted from PBMCs, obtained 5 days after the yellow fever booster vaccination. This chain uses TRBV7-8 with TRBJ1-4, with TRBD1 matching 7 bases. The CDR3 sequence: CASSPDLDRALEKLFF. CDR3 DNA: TGTGCCAGCAGCCCCGATCTAGACAGGGCCCTTGAAAAACTGTTTTTT.